The clone carrying this T cell receptor beta chain was seen just once. Roughly 0.45 to 1 ug RNA was reverse transcribed with random hexamers. MiXCR was run by TCRdb on the immunoSEQ multiplex PCR reads, yielding one entry per CDR3 protein. The repertoire consists of about 130,000 distinct CDR3 sequences, with 90% to 95% occurring once and the leading ten covering more than 0.1%. This sample was taken from a study of CD8 T cells in Susac syndrome. This CDR3 region has 14 residues. CDR1 is MNHEY and CDR2 is SVGEGT in the germline V gene. The V end was cut by 8 bases, the J end by 3 bases, with 17 bases between.

The sample comprised CD4+ T cells from PBMCs. This chain connects TRBV6-2 or TRBV6-3 to TRBJ2-7; D could derive from TRBD1 or TRBD2 (5 bases each). The receptor was isolated from a human donor in good health. The DNA for the CDR3 is TGTGCCAGCGAAGCCTCCGGGACCGACTACGAGCAGTACTTC. This translates into CASEASGTDYEQYF.